This T cell receptor beta chain was captured by sequencing in a study of T cell repertoires and HLA-DP antigens. Study context: CD4+ T cells were cocultured with HeLa cells expressing HLA-DP.

Here immunoSEQ multiplex PCR was the method, and the copy in TCRdb shows in-frame clones only, minus some. Altogether tens of thousands of clones are present, around 80% being singletons, with the ten largest covering about 1.6%. Worth noting for this clone: Its antigen is currently unknown.

Germline loops: CDR1 LNHDA, CDR2 SQIVND (reference sequence). V gave up 1 base and J gave up 0 bases, with 10 bases separating them. The CDR3 contains 16 residues. The sequenced material came from CD4+ T cells from PBMCs. The TCR originated in a man in his 60s in good health and CMV-seronegative. The chain recombines TRBV19 with TRBJ2-1, with D uncertain. CDR3 DNA sequence: TGTGCCAGTAGTATAGCGGCTATAAGCTCCTACAATGAGCAGTTCTTC. Translated: CASSIAAISSYNEQFF. The entire variable domain, with the rest obtained from reference TRBV19 and TRBJ2-1, is as follows: DGGITQSPKYLFRKEGQNVTLSCEQNLNHDAMYWYRQDPGQGLRLIYYSQIVNDFQKGDIAEGYSVSREKKESFPLTVTSAQKNPTAFYLCASSIAAISSYNEQFFGPGTRLTVL.